Included here is one T cell receptor (beta chain) sequence, with context. Generation of TCR beta cDNA was performed by 5'RACE template switching incorporating UMIs. TCRdb reprocessed the 5' RACE reads, with one entry per CDR3 protein and no DNA. The table counts about half a million distinct CDR3 sequences; approximately 1.4% lies in the top ten. CDR3 size: 14 residues. The sample comes from a study of T cells expressing NK-cell markers. Study as a whole: Underlying the TCR beta repertoires were sorted CD3+CD56+NKG2C+, CD3+CD56+NKG2C- and CD3+CD56-NKG2C+ T cells. Sequencing covered eight donors, seven HCMV-seropositive and one seronegative.

The source of this sequence is a woman aged 50 to 60 in good health. Specimen: blood T cells: a sorted CD56 or NKG2C T cell subset, CD4+ or CD8+ T cells, or bulk PBMC T cells (not recorded which). The chain joins TRBV12-3 or TRBV12-4 to TRBJ2-5; the TCRdb call, TRBD1, lacks DNA for checking. The CDR3 sequence is CASNLQGWGETQYF.